This is a list of T cell receptor beta chains from one sample in a study of PD-L1 blockade in urothelial cancer. Assay used: immunoSEQ multiplex PCR; TCRdb lists only in-frame clones, some missing. This table holds over 14,000 clones, roughly 90% found once. Sequencing was performed on PBMCs, taken around atezolizumab (anti-PD-L1) treatment. These receptors originate from a man between 65 and 80 years old with urothelial cancer. Each CDR3 is given without its conserved first and last residue. Size is stated for part of the rows, as once, few or many counts, or as a class when the clone is expanded.

J gene	clone size	V gene	CDR3 protein
TRBJ2-3	.	TRBV5-1	ASRPGGGGTDTQY
TRBJ2-2	once	TRBV6-4	ASSDGTENTGELF
TRBJ2-5	.	TRBV7-8	ASSLGWGTWETQY
TRBJ2-2	.	TRBV28	ASSPDRVFTGELF
TRBJ1-1	.	TRBV5-1	ASSLSLTGYAEAF
TRBJ1-1	.	TRBV10-2	ATQGGEAF
TRBJ2-5	.	TRBV5-1	ASSLQGWQETQY
TRBJ2-2	.	TRBV9	ASSVAVEHTGELF
TRBJ1-6	.	TRBV6-1	ASREESSYNSPLH
TRBJ2-7	.	TRBV5-1	ASSLIQGATGEQY
TRBJ1-4	.	TRBV10-3	ANTDRENEKLF
TRBJ1-1	.	TRBV4-1	ASSRAGTMNTEAF
TRBJ2-7	.	TRBV7-6	ASSLRGSEQY
TRBJ1-6	once	TRBV6-1	ASSDRGFYNSPLH
TRBJ2-1	.	TRBV11-2	ASSSVRGPGGEQF
TRBJ2-1	.	TRBV19	ASSTTGWGVFRRGEEHGQF
TRBJ1-3	.	TRBV18	ASSPPGVAGNTIY
TRBJ1-2	.	TRBV19	ASSISVEGFYGYT
TRBJ1-1	few	TRBV12-5	ASARQGGTEAF
TRBJ1-3	.	TRBV5-4	ASSPRDSSGNTIY
TRBJ2-5	.	TRBV6-5	ASSYMRYQETQY
TRBJ2-2	.	TRBV11-3	ASSLSGGFTGELF
TRBJ2-3	.	TRBV2	ASSDRRGAGRDTQY
TRBJ2-7	.	TRBV28	ASSFPTYEQY
TRBJ1-2	once	TRBV29-1	SVEVRGYYGYT
TRBJ1-5	.	TRBV15	ATSRDRGIQPQH
TRBJ2-7	.	TRBV11-2	ASSLTAGGDYEQY
TRBJ2-2	.	TRBV6-4	ASSARSGGTRRGTGELF
TRBJ1-5	.	TRBV19	ASSIESRAVYNQPQH
TRBJ1-2	.	TRBV2	ASRVGQNYGYT
TRBJ2-5	.	TRBV15	ATSRATLASWGETQY
TRBJ2-7	.	TRBV5-5	ASSFGDLAGGYEQY
TRBJ2-7	.	TRBV6-5	ASSSRAGEQY
TRBJ1-4	.	TRBV10-3	ATARDRSTATNEKLF
TRBJ2-7	.	TRBV10-1	ASSDRNLFEQY
TRBJ1-4	.	TRBV5-8	ASSLLGGATNEKLF
TRBJ2-5	.	TRBV6-4	ASSPGFQETQY
TRBJ2-1	.	TRBV7-9	ASSLGGRGVYNEQF
TRBJ2-2	.	TRBV4-1	ASSLGQGGAGELF
TRBJ2-3	.	TRBV7-5	VRIRGASSGASTDTQY
TRBJ2-3	.	TRBV19	ASSSSGTTTDTQY
TRBJ2-3	.	TRBV4-2	ASSLNPGLADTQY
TRBJ2-2	.	TRBV10-3	AISETGQGGDTGELF
TRBJ1-4	.	TRBV5-6	ASSQRGQGREKLF
TRBJ1-2	.	TRBV5-1	ASTPGNANYGYT
TRBJ1-5	.	TRBV10-2	ASTSTLTNQPQH
TRBJ1-2	.	TRBV5-1	ASSLGDAGAYGYT
TRBJ2-5	.	TRBV6-5	ASSYSTGTETQY
TRBJ2-5	.	TRBV5-6	ASSLLGGGDQETQY
TRBJ2-2	.	TRBV6-1	ASSDAGDPSGVGELF
TRBJ2-5	.	TRBV7-2	ASSLVLAGEETQY
TRBJ2-3	.	TRBV15	ATSRDTGGADTQY
TRBJ2-3	.	TRBV6-4	ASSIAGGSTDTQY
TRBJ2-7	.	TRBV25-1	ATSRGLGYEQY
TRBJ1-1	.	TRBV10-3	AIGGQQNTEAF